The 21 T cell receptor beta chains reported below all come from one sample, sequenced in a study of blood T cells in healthy people across ages. For the second PCR, which ran for about 6 to 12 cycles, a sample-barcoded 5' primer and a J-beta primer mix were used. Via MiXCR, TCRdb re-called the 5' RACE reads, giving one row per CDR3 protein. The sample lists about 1.1 million distinct CDR3 sequences; about two fifths were seen once. The source material was blood. Receptors were obtained from a man aged 18-30 years in good health.

This clonotype was counted a single time. The chain carries TRBV5-1 and TRBJ1-6; TRBD1 matches 8 bases. Germline V gives CDR1 SGHRS, CDR2 YFSETQ. V shed 5 bases, J shed 11 bases, and the junction held 6 bases outside the gene matches. The CDR3 loop spans 13 amino acids. The CDR3 protein is CASSGTGEPPLHF. Written as DNA, the CDR3 is TGCGCCAGCAGTGGGACAGGAGAGCCACCCCTCCACTTT.

The CDR3 is CASSQYIQETQYF. The CDR3 region has the DNA TGCGCCAGCAGCCAATACATTCAGGAGACCCAGTACTTC. The genes are TRBV4-1 and TRBJ2-5; D unclear. The CDR3 has 13 amino acids. The germline CDR1 and CDR2 sequences are MGHRA and YSYEKL. The V gene lost 2 bases and the J gene lost 5 bases, with 9 bases spanning the gap.

The chain combines TRBV19 with TRBJ2-7, with a weak D call TRBD1 (6 bases). Trimming took 4 bases from V and 2 from J, leaving 24 bases between them. Germline CDR1 is LNHDA and CDR2 is SQIVND (reference sequence). This CDR3 spans 18 amino acids. In nucleotides, the CDR3 is TGTGCCAGTAGTACATCGACAGGAACGGCTTTACTCCCCTACGAGCAGTACTTC. Protein: CASSTSTGTALLPYEQYF.

This clonotype appeared a few times. This chain joins TRBV12-3 or TRBV12-4 and TRBJ1-3; D gene unclear. The CDR3 has 13 amino acids. With 0 bases removed from V and 4 bases from J, the gap between germline ends came to 4 bases. This chain's CDR3 is CASSLALGNTIYF. In DNA, the CDR3 is TGTGCCAGCAGTTTAGCCCTAGGAAACACCATATATTTT.

This chain links TRBV13 with TRBJ2-3, with 7 nucleotides matching TRBD2. Trimming took 0 bases from V and 5 from J; bases not matched to a gene: 8. Germline CDR1 and CDR2: PRHDT and FYEKMQ (reference sequence). The CDR3 covers 16 residues. The CDR3 DNA follows: TGTGCCAGCAGCTTAGGTCGACTAGCTGGGGGAGATACGCAGTATTTT. Protein product: CASSLGRLAGGDTQYF.

The chain carries TRBV29-1 and TRBJ1-1; D is unresolved. V was clipped by 4 bases and J by 1 base, with 10 bases between them. The CDR3 consists of 13 residues. Germline-derived CDR1 and CDR2 are SQVTM and ANQGSEA. CDR3 in amino acids: CSVVESSNTEAFF. DNA of the CDR3: TGCAGCGTTGTTGAGAGTTCGAACACTGAAGCTTTCTTT. The full variable domain, completed using reference TRBV29-1 and TRBJ1-1, is SAVISQKPSRDICQRGTSLTIQCQVDSQVTMMFWYRQQPGQSLTLIATANQGSEATYESGFVIDKFPISRPNLTFSTLTVSNMSPEDSSIYLCSVVESSNTEAFFGQGTRLTVV.

This clonotype has just one count. The chain couples TRBV28 to TRBJ2-1, with 7 bases identical to TRBD2. This CDR3 region has 14 residues. The V gene end was trimmed by 10 bases and the J gene end by 9 bases; junction bases not matched to a gene: 15. Germline loops: CDR1 MDHEN, CDR2 SYDVKM. The CDR3: CATSLRGLKVEQFF. The CDR3 coding sequence is TGTGCCACCTCTCTGCGGGGACTAAAGGTTGAGCAGTTCTTC.

This clonotype has more than one count but fewer than ten. The chain couples TRBV7-6 to TRBJ2-7, with D tentatively TRBD1 (6 bases). The germline gives CDR1 SGHVS, CDR2 FNYEAQ. Trimming took off 5 bases at V and 7 bases at J, with 21 bases between the two ends. CDR3 size: 15 residues. The CDR3 DNA sequence: TGTGCCAGCAGCGTCAGACAGGAATCCTACAATGAGCAGTACTTC. Residues: CASSVRQESYNEQYF. Combining the CDR3 with reference TRBV7-6 and TRBJ2-7 gives the whole variable domain GAGVSQSPRYKVTKRGQDVALRCDPISGHVSLYWYRQALGQGPEFLTYFNYEAQQDKSGLPNDRFSAERPEGSISTLTIQRTEQRDSAMYRCASSVRQESYNEQYFGPGTRLTVT.

V usage is TRBV20-1 and J usage is TRBJ2-7; D is ambiguous. CDR1 and CDR2 from the germline V gene are DFQATT and SNEGSKA (reference sequence). Trimming left V 3 bases short and J 6 bases short, with 18 bases between. This CDR3 comprises 14 residues. In DNA, the CDR3 is TGCAGTGCTAGCCCGAGGCTTATTCCAGTCGAGCAGTACTTC. Protein sequence: CSASPRLIPVEQYF.

The CDR3 nucleotides read TGTGCCAGCAGCTTAGGGTCACAGGGAAAACTGTTTTTT. It yields the protein CASSLGSQGKLFF. The genes are TRBV7-9 and TRBJ1-4; D perhaps matches TRBD1 (6 bases). Trimming took off 1 base at V and 10 bases at J, with 10 bases between the two ends. This CDR3 has 13 amino acids. Germline V CDR1 and CDR2: SEHNR, FQNEAQ (reference sequence).

This clonotype was counted a few times. This chain links TRBV2 with TRBJ2-7, with TRBD1 as a possible D gene (6 bases). The CDR3 consists of 16 residues. Germline CDR1 reads SNHLY; CDR2 reads FYNNEI. With 2 bases removed from V and 2 bases from J, the gap between germline ends came to 16 bases. This chain's CDR3 is CASSEQRGIRAYEQYF. The CDR3 region has the DNA TGTGCCAGCAGTGAACAGAGGGGGATCCGGGCCTACGAGCAGTACTTC.

V is TRBV5-1 and J is TRBJ2-7; no clear D. V shed 4 bases and J shed 2 bases, with 10 bases lying between them. Germline V gene lookup returns CDR1 SGHRS and CDR2 YFSETQ. This CDR3 has 13 residues. CDR3 in DNA: TGCGCCAGCAGCCGCTACGGTACCTACGAGCAGTACTTC. Its translation is CASSRYGTYEQYF. Together with reference TRBV5-1 and TRBJ2-7, the CDR3 gives the full variable domain: KAGVTQTPRYLIKTRGQQVTLSCSPISGHRSVSWYQQTPGQGLQFLFEYFSETQRNKGNFPGRFSGRQFSNSRSEMNVSTLELGDSALYLCASSRYGTYEQYFGPGTRLTVT.

The V call is TRBV12-3 or TRBV12-4, the J call TRBJ2-1, with TRBD1 matching over 8 bases. V lost 5 bases to trimming and J lost 8 bases; unmatched junction nucleotides: 2. The CDR3 runs to 12 residues. CDR3: CASSPTGDEQFF. CDR3 in DNA: TGTGCCAGCAGTCCGACAGGGGATGAGCAGTTCTTC.

The CDR3 protein is CASSLSGDPETQYF. The CDR3 DNA sequence: TGTGCCAGCAGTTTATCGGGAGACCCGGAGACCCAGTACTTC. The chain employs TRBV27 and TRBJ2-5; tentatively, D is TRBD2 (5 bases). This CDR3 region has 14 residues. Germline V CDR1 and CDR2: MNHEY, SMNVEV (reference sequence). Trimming removed 0 bases at V and 5 bases at J, with 10 bases between.

This clonotype occurred a few times. V is TRBV3-1 and J is TRBJ2-1; D unclear. The germline V and J ends were trimmed by 7 bases and 9 bases, with 22 bases remaining between them. The length of the CDR3 is 15 residues. CDR1 and CDR2 from the germline V gene are LGHDT and YNNKEL (reference sequence). The CDR3 DNA is TGTGCCAGCACCCTAGGACCCTCGCGGTCGGGTGAGCAGTTCTTC. This gives the protein CASTLGPSRSGEQFF.

This clonotype was recorded a few times. The chain has TRBV6-1 and TRBJ2-7; 12 bases match TRBD1. V was pared by 6 bases and J by 0 bases, with 9 bases of the junction left unmatched. The CDR3 runs 17 residues. CDR1 MNHNS and CDR2 SASEGT come from the germline V gene. The CDR3 is CASSPQGQGAFSYEQYF. CDR3 nucleotides: TGTGCCAGCAGCCCCCAGGGACAGGGGGCTTTCTCCTACGAGCAGTACTTC.

CDR3 sequence reads: CASSVASTLQETQYF. The DNA for the CDR3 is TGTGCCAGCAGCGTAGCTTCAACCCTGCAAGAGACCCAGTACTTC. V gene TRBV9 combines with J gene TRBJ2-5; D uncertain. The CDR3 is 15 amino acids. Germline CDR1 reads SGDLS; CDR2 reads YYNGEE. Trimming stripped 0 bases from V and 2 bases from J, with 11 bases between.

There are a few counts of this clonotype. This chain joins TRBV10-3 and TRBJ1-5; 9 bases are shared with TRBD1. The CDR3 extends over 15 amino acids. The junction had 4 bases not matched to a gene; V was cut back by 3 bases and J by 4 bases. CDR1 and CDR2 (germline): ENHRY, SYGVKD. The CDR3 reads CAISDPGQGNQPQHF. The CDR3, as DNA: TGTGCCATCAGTGACCCCGGACAGGGGAATCAGCCCCAGCATTTT.

The sample holds one count of this clonotype. The chain joins TRBV11-2 to TRBJ2-2; weak D call: TRBD1 (6 bases). The CDR3 sequence is 16 residues long. Germline loops: CDR1 SGHAT, CDR2 FQNNGV. Trimming took off 0 bases at V and 0 bases at J, with 8 bases between the two ends. This CDR3 is CASSLEGQSNTGELFF. Here the CDR3 DNA reads TGTGCCAGCAGCTTAGAGGGACAATCGAACACCGGGGAGCTGTTTTTT.

As to this clonotype: It may be a read error: a sequence one base away is much more abundant. This sequence joins TRBV7-8 and TRBJ1-4; D is undetermined. The CDR3 contains 15 residues. Germline CDR1 is SGHVS and CDR2 is FQNEAQ. The CDR3 nucleotides read TGTGTCAGCAGCTTAGCGCAAGGAGGGAATGAAAAACTGTTTTTT. The encoded protein is CVSSLAQGGNEKLFF.

This clonotype has only a few counts. This chain joins TRBV6-2 or TRBV6-3 and TRBJ2-3; a possible D gene is TRBD2 (5 bases). CDR1 MNHEY and CDR2 SVGEGT come from the germline V gene. The CDR3 has 15 amino acids. Trimming pared 2 bases from V and 1 base from J, leaving 10 bases between. The CDR3 DNA is TGTGCCAGCAGTTACAGTAGGACTGGCACAGATACGCAGTATTTT. Translating gives CASSYSRTGTDTQYF.